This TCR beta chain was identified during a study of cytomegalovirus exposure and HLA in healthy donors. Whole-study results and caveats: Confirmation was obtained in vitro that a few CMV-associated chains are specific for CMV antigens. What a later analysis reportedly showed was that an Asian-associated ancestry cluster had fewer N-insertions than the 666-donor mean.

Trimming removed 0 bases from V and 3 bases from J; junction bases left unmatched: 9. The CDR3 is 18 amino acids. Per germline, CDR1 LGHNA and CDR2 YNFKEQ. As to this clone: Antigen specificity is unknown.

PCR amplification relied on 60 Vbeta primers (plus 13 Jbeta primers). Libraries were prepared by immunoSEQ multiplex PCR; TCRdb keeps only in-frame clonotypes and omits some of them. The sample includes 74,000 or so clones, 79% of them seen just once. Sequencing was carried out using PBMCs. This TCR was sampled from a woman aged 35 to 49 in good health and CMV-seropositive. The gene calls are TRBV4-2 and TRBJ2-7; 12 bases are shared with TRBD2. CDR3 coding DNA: TGTGCCAGCAGCCAAGATCTGGGACTAGCGGGCCGCGACTACGAGCAGTACTTC. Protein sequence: CASSQDLGLAGRDYEQYF.